This note documents a single T cell receptor (beta chain) sequence. Its antigen is not known. Germline trimming cut 1 base from V and 6 bases from J; bases unmatched to any gene: 7. CDR3 length: 16 residues. Germline V gives CDR1 SGHRS, CDR2 YFSETQ. The primer mix had 60 Vbeta and 13 Jbeta primers. The assay was immunoSEQ multiplex PCR, and TCRdb's table has in-frame clones only and misses some. The sample includes over 200,000 clones, more than 75% of them seen just once. The entry originates in a study of cytomegalovirus exposure and HLA in healthy donors. About the study: The early release's HLA-typed donors yielded approximately 81 million unique TCRs. The study's findings and limits: The presence/absence work took it that sequencing depth was about the same across donors. In a later analysis, compared with equally common non-associated chains, HLA-associated beta chains were more expanded.

The TCR originated in a human donor in good health. Sequenced: PBMCs. The J gene is TRBJ2-1, the V gene TRBV5-1, with 10 bases identical to TRBD2. CDR3: CASSLSLAGASNEQFF. The CDR3, as DNA: TGCGCCAGCAGCTTGTCGCTAGCGGGAGCCTCCAATGAGCAGTTCTTC.